This T cell receptor beta chain comes out of a study of shared clonotypes between healthy human individuals. Study-level information: The study drew on a couple of women and a few men aged 18 to 49 as donors.

CDR1 is SGDLS and CDR2 is YYNGEE in the germline V gene. V lost 5 bases, J lost 0 bases, and 15 bases lay in between. CDR3 size: 16 residues. Partitioning of CD4+ cells yielded a CD45RA+ naive subset and a CD45RA-negative memory subset. About this clone: The antigen is not known.

Study-level findings and limits: Only blood was sampled; tissue repertoires likely differ.

Clones were read by immunoSEQ multiplex PCR, and TCRdb kept only the in-frame ones, dropping some. The table lists about a million clones, about 75% of them singletons, with about 1.5% in the top ten. The source is a man aged 18-30 years in good health. This chain connects TRBV9 to TRBJ1-3; a weak D match, TRBD1 (5 bases). The sequencing sample was made of memory CD4+ T cells sorted from blood. As to subset: CD45RA-negative fraction. CDR3 in amino acids: CASSGGVVASGNTIYF. In DNA, the CDR3 is TGTGCCAGCAGTGGGGGGGTCGTGGCCTCTGGAAACACCATATATTTT. The whole variable domain, filled in from reference TRBV9 and TRBJ1-3, reads DSGVTQTPKHLITATGQRVTLRCSPRSGDLSVYWYQQSLDQGLQFLIQYYNGEERAKGNILERFSAQQFPDLHSELNLSSLELGDSALYFCASSGGVVASGNTIYFGEGSWLTVV.